This record concerns one T cell receptor beta chain sequence. This clone was detected only once. Its cognate antigen has yet to be identified. No qualities accompany the bases; no much larger clone lies one base away. The data belong to a study of control samples from healthy donors and cancer patients (dated by TCRdb to 2019 to 2021). The CDR3 measures 11 amino acids from cysteine to phenylalanine. The sequence is cut down to CDR3 DNA, 33 bases in frame from base 1. CDR1 and CDR2 are drawn from the germline V gene: ENHRY, SYGVKD. The trim is 6 bases for V and 5 bases for J, with a gap of 6 bases between the germline ends. The library came from the immunoSEQ multiplex PCR assay. What TCRdb holds here is the immuneACCESS table cut down to in-frame rearrangements. Part of the clones is not present; checked against another copy, under half of the missing clones reflect an unresolved V gene, and the others are unexplained. Recorded for this sample are about 160,000 clones; about 93% of them occurred a single time. The ten largest make up 0.68% of the sample.

This receptor was obtained from a woman younger than 45 in good health. The sample was blood. The chain couples TRBV10-3 to TRBJ2-3, with no confidently assigned D gene. The CDR3 region: CAIRQGDTQYF. The DNA reads TGTGCCATCAGGCAAGGAGATACGCAGTATTTT.